Listed below are T cell receptor beta chains from one sample, sequenced in a study of cytomegalovirus exposure and HLA in healthy donors. The protocol was immunoSEQ multiplex PCR, while the TCRdb copy is restricted to in-frame clones and leaves out a portion. The top ten clones hold approximately 0.97% of a sample with some 120,000 clones, more than 70% of them seen once. The sample was PBMCs. The source of these receptors is a human donor in good health. The CDR3 runs from the conserved cysteine through the conserved F or W. Fields, in order: V gene, J gene, D gene, clone size, CDR3 DNA, CDR3 protein. D genes are given only for firm matches. Size values are once, few and many counts, or a class for expanded clones, and some rows have none.

>TRBV9|TRBJ2-1|.|.
TGTGCCAGCAGCGAGGTGAGGGATGGGGTATCCTACAATGAGCAGTTCTTC
CASSEVRDGVSYNEQFF
>TRBV10-3|TRBJ1-2|.|.
TGTGCCATCAACTTAGGGACTCTACTAAACCACACCTTC
CAINLGTLLNHTF
>TRBV19|TRBJ1-2|.|.
TGTGCCAGTAGTATCACTACTCAGGGCGTGGGATGGTATGGCTACACCTTC
CASSITTQGVGWYGYTF
>TRBV9|TRBJ2-2|.|.
TGTGCCAGCAGCGTAACACCCGGGGAGCTGTTTTTT
CASSVTPGELFF
>TRBV29-1|TRBJ2-3|TRBD2|.
TGCAGCGTGGGAGGGACTAGCGGTTTCACAGATACGCAGTATTTT
CSVGGTSGFTDTQYF
>TRBV7-6|TRBJ1-5|TRBD1|.
TGTGCCAGCAGCCCTAGCACAGGGGTGGAACAGCCCCAGCATTTT
CASSPSTGVEQPQHF
>TRBV4-1|TRBJ1-1|.|.
TGCGCCAGCAGCCAAGATTCCACAGTTTGGTCGTACACTGAAGCTTTCTTT
CASSQDSTVWSYTEAFF
>TRBV9|TRBJ2-7|.|.
TGTGCCAGCAGCGTAGAGGACAGCACTACCTACGAGCAGTACTTC
CASSVEDSTTYEQYF
>TRBV6-4|TRBJ1-5|.|.
TGTGCCAGCAGTAGGCGGGTTCGAGGTAAAAGCAATCAGCCCCAGCATTTT
CASSRRVRGKSNQPQHF
>TRBV6-1|TRBJ1-2|TRBD1|.
TGTGCCAGCAGTGATGGACAGGACCTCTATGGCTACACCTTC
CASSDGQDLYGYTF
>TRBV27|TRBJ1-6|TRBD1|.
TGTGCCAGCAGTTTAATGCCGGGACAGAATTCACCCCTCCACTTT
CASSLMPGQNSPLHF
>TRBV28|TRBJ1-4|TRBD1|.
TGTGCCAGCACCAAAGCCGGAACAGGGGAGAATGAAAAACTGTTTTTT
CASTKAGTGENEKLFF
>TRBV10-3|TRBJ1-2|.|.
TGTGCCGGCGGGGGGACATGGCCGACGGGCTACACCTTC
CAGGGTWPTGYTF
>TRBV19|TRBJ2-7|TRBD1|.
TGTGCCAGTAGTACCATTCCCGGGACAGACGAGCAGTACTTC
CASSTIPGTDEQYF
>TRBV4-1|TRBJ2-5|.|.
TGCGCCAGCAGCCAAGATGGGGCAGGGGCTGAGACCCAGTACTTC
CASSQDGAGAETQYF
>TRBV9|TRBJ1-4|.|few
TGTGCCAGCAGCGTAGCCGTTGAAAAACTGTTTTTT
CASSVAVEKLFF
>TRBV2|TRBJ2-2|TRBD1|.
TGTGCCAGCAGTGAAGCATACCAGGGGGCGCGAACCGGGGAGCTGTTTTTT
CASSEAYQGARTGELFF
>TRBV7-9|TRBJ2-3|.|.
TGTGCCAGCAGCTTAATACTAGGCGCAGATACGCAGTATTTT
CASSLILGADTQYF
>TRBV19|TRBJ2-5|TRBD1|.
TGTGCCAGTAGTATGGCAGGGGGCAGGTTTGGGACCCAGTACTTC
CASSMAGGRFGTQYF
>TRBV5-4|TRBJ1-5|TRBD1|.
TGTGCCAGCAGCCTGACAGGGGGGCAAAATCAGCCCCAGCATTTT
CASSLTGGQNQPQHF
>TRBV4-1|TRBJ2-5|TRBD2|once
TGCGCCAGCAGCCACCCGGGACTAGAGCAAGAGACCCAGTACTTC
CASSHPGLEQETQYF
>TRBV5-1|TRBJ2-2|.|.
TGCGCCAGCAGCTTGTTGATGACTTCGTTGGGACAACCGAACACCGGGGAGCTGTTTTTT
CASSLLMTSLGQPNTGELFF
>TRBV2|TRBJ1-2|.|.
TGTGCCAGCAGTGTTCAACAGGGTCCCTATGGCTACACCTTC
CASSVQQGPYGYTF
>TRBV6-5|TRBJ1-4|TRBD1|.
TGTGCCAGCAGTTCGACAGGGCCAAATGAAAAACTGTTTTTT
CASSSTGPNEKLFF
>TRBV19|TRBJ1-3|.|.
TGTGCCGGCCGGGTCCAGTCGGGAAACACCATACATTTT
CAGRVQSGNTIHF
>TRBV19|TRBJ2-1|TRBD2|.
TGTGCCAGTAGTATAACCGGTGGGGAGGGGCAGTTCTTC
CASSITGGEGQFF